This T cell receptor beta chain comes out of a study of cytomegalovirus exposure and HLA in healthy donors. Repertoires were generated with immunoSEQ multiplex PCR, while TCRdb's copy carries only in-frame clones and drops some. The table lists 150,000 to 200,000 clones, roughly 88% of them singletons. The donors were members of the approximately 130-subject validation cohort (separate from the roughly 670-subject first cohort). This clone has a handful of counts. The antigen is not known. Germline-derived CDR1 and CDR2 are SGHDT and YYEEEE. The CDR3 is 13 amino acids. After removal of 4 bases from V and 5 bases from J, the junction contained 2 bases not matched to a gene. Study observations and caveats: There were about 160 TCR beta chains listed as cytomegalovirus-associated. Most sequenced TCRs were rare (though some public TCRs occurred in many donors).

The sequence was obtained from a young woman in good health and CMV-seropositive. The chain uses TRBV5-6 and TRBJ1-5; 8 nucleotides agree with TRBD1. Source material: PBMCs. CDR3 loop: CASSLGQDQPQHF. CDR3 DNA sequence: TGTGCCAGCAGCCTGGGACAGGATCAGCCCCAGCATTTT.